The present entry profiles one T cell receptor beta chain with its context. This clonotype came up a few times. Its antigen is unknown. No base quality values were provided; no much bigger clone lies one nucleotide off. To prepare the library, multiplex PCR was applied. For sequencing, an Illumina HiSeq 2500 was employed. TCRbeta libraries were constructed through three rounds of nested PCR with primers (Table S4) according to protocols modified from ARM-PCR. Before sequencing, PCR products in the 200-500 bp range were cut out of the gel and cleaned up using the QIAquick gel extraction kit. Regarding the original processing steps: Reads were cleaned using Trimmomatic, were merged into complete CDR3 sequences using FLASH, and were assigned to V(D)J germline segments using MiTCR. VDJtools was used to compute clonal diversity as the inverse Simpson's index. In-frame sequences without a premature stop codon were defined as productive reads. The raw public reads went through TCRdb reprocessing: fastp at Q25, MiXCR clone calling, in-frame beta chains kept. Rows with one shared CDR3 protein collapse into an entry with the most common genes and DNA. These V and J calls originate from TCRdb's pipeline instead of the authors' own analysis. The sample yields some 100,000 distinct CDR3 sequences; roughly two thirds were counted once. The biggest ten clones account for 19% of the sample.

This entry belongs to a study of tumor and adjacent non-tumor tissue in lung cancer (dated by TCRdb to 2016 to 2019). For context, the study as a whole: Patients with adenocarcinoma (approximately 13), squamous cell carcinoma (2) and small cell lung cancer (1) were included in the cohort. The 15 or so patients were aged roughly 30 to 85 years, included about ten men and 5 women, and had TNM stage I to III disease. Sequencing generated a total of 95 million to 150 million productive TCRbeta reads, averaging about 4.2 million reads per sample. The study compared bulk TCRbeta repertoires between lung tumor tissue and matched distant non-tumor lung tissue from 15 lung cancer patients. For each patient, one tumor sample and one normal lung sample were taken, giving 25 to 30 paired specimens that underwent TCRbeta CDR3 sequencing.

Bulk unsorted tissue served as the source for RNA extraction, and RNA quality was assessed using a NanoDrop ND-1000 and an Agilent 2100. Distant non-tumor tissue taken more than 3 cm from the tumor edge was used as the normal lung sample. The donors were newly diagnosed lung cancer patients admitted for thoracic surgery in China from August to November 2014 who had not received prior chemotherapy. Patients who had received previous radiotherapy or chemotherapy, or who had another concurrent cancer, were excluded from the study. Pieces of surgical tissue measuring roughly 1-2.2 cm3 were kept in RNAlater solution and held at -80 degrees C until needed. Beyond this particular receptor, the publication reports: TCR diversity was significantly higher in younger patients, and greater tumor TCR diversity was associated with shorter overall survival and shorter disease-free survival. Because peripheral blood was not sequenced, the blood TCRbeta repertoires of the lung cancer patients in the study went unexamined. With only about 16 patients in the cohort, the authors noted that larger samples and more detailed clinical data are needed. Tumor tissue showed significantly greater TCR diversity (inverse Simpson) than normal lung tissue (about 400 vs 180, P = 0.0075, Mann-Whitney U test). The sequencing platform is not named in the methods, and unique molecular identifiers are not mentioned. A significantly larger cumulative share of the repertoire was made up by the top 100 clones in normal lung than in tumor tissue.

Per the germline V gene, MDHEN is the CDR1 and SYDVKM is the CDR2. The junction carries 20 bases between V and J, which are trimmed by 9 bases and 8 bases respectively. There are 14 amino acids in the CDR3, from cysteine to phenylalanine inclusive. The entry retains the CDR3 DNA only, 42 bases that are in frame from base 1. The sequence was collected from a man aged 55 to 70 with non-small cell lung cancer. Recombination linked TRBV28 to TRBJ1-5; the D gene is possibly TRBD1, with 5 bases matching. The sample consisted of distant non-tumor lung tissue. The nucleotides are TGTGCCAGTGACCCCGGAGGGGCCTTTAAGCCCCAGCATTTT. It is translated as CASDPGGAFKPQHF.